The rows below give T cell receptor beta chains drawn from one sample of a study of cytomegalovirus exposure and HLA in healthy donors. The protocol was immunoSEQ multiplex PCR, while the TCRdb copy is restricted to in-frame clones and leaves out a portion. The sample yields 110,000 to 150,000 clones, over 75% seen once. The specimen was PBMCs. Every receptor here comes from a man aged 25 to 40 in good health and CMV-seronegative. Both conserved end residues are part of each CDR3. The order of the fields is V gene, J gene, D gene, clone size, CDR3 protein, CDR3 DNA. The D gene is left open where the match is weak. Size is omitted from some rows. Given values are once, few, many or a class for expanded clones.

>TRBV29-1|TRBJ2-7|TRBD2|.
CSVELLAGAYEQYF
TGCAGCGTTGAACTACTAGCGGGAGCCTACGAGCAGTACTTC
>TRBV7-9|TRBJ1-1|.|few
CASSLGGLEAFF
TGTGCCAGCAGCTTAGGAGGACTCGAAGCTTTCTTT
>TRBV19|TRBJ2-7|.|few
CASSTQGTYEQYF
TGTGCCAGTAGTACCCAGGGAACCTACGAGCAGTACTTC
>TRBV5-1|TRBJ2-1|.|.
CASSVTPSPSYNEQFF
TGCGCCAGCAGCGTAACACCTAGTCCCTCCTACAATGAGCAGTTCTTC
>TRBV29-1|TRBJ2-1|.|.
CSVEARMNEQFF
TGCAGCGTTGAAGCTAGAATGAACGAGCAGTTCTTC
>TRBV5-1|TRBJ2-6|TRBD1|.
CASRPAHDRVGANVLTF
TGCGCCAGCAGACCCGCCCACGACAGGGTTGGGGCCAACGTCCTGACTTTC
>TRBV15|TRBJ1-4|TRBD1|.
CATSRGRQGPLQKLFF
TGTGCCACCAGCAGAGGTAGACAGGGTCCTCTTCAAAAACTGTTTTTT
>TRBV9|TRBJ1-1|TRBD1|once
CASSALQGRKNTEAFF
TGTGCCAGCAGCGCCCTACAGGGGCGGAAGAACACTGAAGCTTTCTTT
>TRBV5-1|TRBJ2-7|.|.
CASSRPDPGSEQYF
TGCGCCAGCAGCCGCCCCGACCCCGGGTCCGAGCAGTACTTC
>TRBV29-1|TRBJ1-1|.|.
CSVGRVQSTEAFF
TGCAGCGTTGGCAGGGTCCAAAGCACTGAAGCTTTCTTT
>TRBV9|TRBJ2-1|TRBD2|.
CASSLAPGTSGYNEQFF
TGTGCCAGCTCACTCGCCCCCGGGACTAGCGGATACAATGAGCAGTTCTTC
>TRBV19|TRBJ1-1|.|.
CASSIDRGRDTEAFF
TGTGCCAGTAGTATAGATCGAGGTCGGGATACTGAAGCTTTCTTT
>TRBV10-3|TRBJ1-3|.|.
CAISGSRSSGNTIYF
TGTGCCATCAGTGGGTCGCGGTCCTCTGGAAACACCATATATTTT
>TRBV5-1|TRBJ1-4|.|.
CASSQEPGDEKLFF
TGCGCCAGCAGTCAAGAGCCAGGGGATGAAAAACTGTTTTTT
>TRBV7-6|TRBJ1-4|TRBD1|.
CASSPTGTGSEKLFF
TGTGCTAGCAGCCCGACCGGGACAGGGAGTGAAAAACTGTTTTTT
>TRBV5-6|TRBJ2-1|.|.
CASSSPGRGYNEQFF
TGTGCCAGCAGCTCCCCAGGCAGGGGATACAATGAGCAGTTCTTC
>TRBV6-5|TRBJ2-5|TRBD2|.
CASSYSGGETQYF
TGTGCCAGCAGTTACTCGGGGGGGGAGACCCAGTACTTC
>TRBV5-4|TRBJ2-7|TRBD1|few
CASSLDRGIGEQYF
TGTGCCAGCAGCCTGGACAGGGGGATCGGCGAGCAGTACTTC
>TRBV6-5|TRBJ2-2|TRBD2|.
CASRRAGGSTGELFF
TGTGCCAGCAGAAGAGCGGGGGGTAGCACCGGGGAGCTGTTTTTT
>TRBV2|TRBJ1-1|.|.
CASRDTDTEAFF
TGTGCCAGCAGGGACACCGACACTGAAGCTTTCTTT
>TRBV2|TRBJ2-7|TRBD1|.
CASSLGQGGEQYF
TGTGCCAGCAGTTTGGGACAGGGCGGCGAGCAGTACTTC
>TRBV6-6|TRBJ1-1|TRBD1|many
CASNPGGPNTEAFF
TGTGCCAGCAATCCAGGGGGCCCGAACACTGAAGCTTTCTTT
>TRBV18|TRBJ1-4|TRBD1|once
CASSRPGTGRNEKLFF
TGTGCCAGCTCACGTCCCGGGACAGGAAGGAATGAAAAACTGTTTTTT
>TRBV27|TRBJ2-1|TRBD2|.
CASSSGLAGPNEQFF
TGTGCCAGCAGTTCCGGACTAGCGGGGCCCAATGAGCAGTTCTTC
>TRBV29-1|TRBJ1-1|.|.
CSVETAGEAFF
TGCAGCGTTGAAACTGCGGGTGAAGCTTTCTTT
>TRBV28|TRBJ1-2|.|.
CASSALSGYAESRDYGYTF
TGTGCCAGCAGTGCATTATCAGGGTATGCGGAATCAAGGGACTATGGCTACACCTTC
>TRBV6-1|TRBJ1-5|TRBD1|.
CASRRQGIGQPQHF
TGTGCCAGCAGAAGACAGGGAATAGGTCAGCCCCAGCATTTT
>TRBV27|TRBJ2-2|.|.
CASSLYVSRGITGELFF
TGTGCCAGCAGTTTATATGTGTCTCGGGGTATCACCGGGGAGCTGTTTTTT
>TRBV4-2|TRBJ1-1|TRBD1|.
CASRGQGDTEAFF
TGTGCCAGCAGGGGACAGGGGGACACTGAAGCTTTCTTT
>TRBV19|TRBJ2-7|TRBD1|.
CASRVSGQGAYEQYF
TGTGCCAGTAGGGTATCGGGACAGGGGGCCTACGAGCAGTACTTC
>TRBV5-1|TRBJ1-1|.|once
CASSGQMNTEAFF
TGCGCCAGCAGCGGACAGATGAACACTGAAGCTTTCTTT
>TRBV11-2|TRBJ2-7|TRBD1|.
CASSPGTDEQYF
TGTGCCAGCAGCCCCGGGACAGACGAGCAGTACTTC
>TRBV4-2|TRBJ1-2|TRBD1|few
CASSLGTGAEDTF
TGTGCCAGCAGCCTGGGAACAGGGGCGGAGGACACCTTC
>TRBV6-6|TRBJ1-5|.|.
CASSYSRAGNQPQHF
TGTGCCAGCAGTTACTCGCGGGCAGGCAATCAGCCCCAGCATTTT
>TRBV28|TRBJ1-5|.|.
CASRDSLNGNQPQHF
TGTGCCAGCAGGGACAGTTTGAATGGCAATCAGCCCCAGCATTTT
>TRBV4-1|TRBJ2-7|TRBD2|few
CASSQATSGSPYEQYF
TGCGCCAGCAGCCAGGCGACTAGCGGGAGTCCCTACGAGCAGTACTTC
>TRBV4-1|TRBJ2-5|.|.
CASSQALQETQYF
TGCGCCAGCAGCCAAGCCCTCCAAGAGACCCAGTACTTC
>TRBV7-8|TRBJ1-2|.|.
CASSPDPPGGRAGYTF
TGTGCCAGCAGCCCCGACCCCCCCGGGGGGCGCGCTGGCTACACCTTC
>TRBV5-1|TRBJ2-7|TRBD2|.
CASRRTSGTYEQYF
TGCGCCAGCAGACGGACTAGCGGTACCTACGAGCAGTACTTC
>TRBV6-6|TRBJ1-6|.|.
CASRSDGQLGSPLHF
TGTGCCAGCAGATCCGATGGACAGTTAGGATCACCCCTCCACTTT
>TRBV6-5|TRBJ2-7|.|once
CASREGGNTYEQYF
TGTGCCAGCAGAGAAGGGGGAAACACTTACGAGCAGTACTTC
>TRBV27|TRBJ1-5|.|.
CASSRVANSNQPQNF
TGTGCCAGCAGTCGGGTCGCTAATAGCAATCAGCCCCAGAATTTT
>TRBV30|TRBJ2-7|TRBD2|.
CAWITGLAGGNEQYF
TGTGCCTGGATTACGGGGCTAGCGGGAGGAAACGAGCAGTACTTC
>TRBV5-6|TRBJ2-3|TRBD2|.
CASSRKAGATDTQYF
TGTGCCAGCAGCCGAAAAGCGGGGGCCACAGATACGCAGTATTTT
>TRBV28|TRBJ1-2|.|.
CASSLSQDYGYTF
TGTGCCAGCAGTTTATCCCAGGACTATGGCTACACCTTC
>TRBV10-3|TRBJ2-2|.|once
CAIRRGTTNTGELFF
TGTGCCATCAGGAGAGGGACAACGAACACCGGGGAGCTGTTTTTT